The rows below give T cell receptor beta chains drawn from one sample of a study of blood T cell repertoires in COVID-19. Libraries were prepared by immunoSEQ multiplex PCR; TCRdb keeps only in-frame clonotypes and omits some of them. Of roughly 520,000 clones in the sample, 70% to 90% were seen once. The sequencing sample was made of PBMCs or T cells enriched from blood (not recorded which). Source of these receptors: a middle-aged woman who had recovered from COVID-19. Both conserved end residues are part of each CDR3. The order of the fields is J gene, V gene, clone size, D gene, CDR3 DNA, CDR3 protein. D genes are given only for firm matches. Clone size is shown for a subset of rows, as once, few, many or a class of expanded clone.

j_gene: TRBJ2-7
v_gene: TRBV7-9
abundance: few
d_gene: NA
CDR3nt: TGTGCCAGCAGCTTAGAACTAGGGGGCGAGCAGTACTTC
CDR3aa: CASSLELGGEQYF

j_gene: TRBJ2-1
v_gene: TRBV6-2/TRBV6-3
abundance: NA
d_gene: TRBD2
CDR3nt: TGTGCCAGCAGTTACTCTTTTCCTAGCGGGATACAGTTCTTC
CDR3aa: CASSYSFPSGIQFF

j_gene: TRBJ2-1
v_gene: TRBV2
abundance: NA
d_gene: TRBD2
CDR3nt: TGTGCCAGCAGTTCAACTAGCGCCAGTTGGTACAATGAGCAGTTCTTC
CDR3aa: CASSSTSASWYNEQFF

j_gene: TRBJ2-7
v_gene: TRBV18
abundance: NA
d_gene: NA
CDR3nt: TGTGCCAGCTCTCCAAACGGTGGGGGCGGCAGCTCCTACGAGCAGTACTTC
CDR3aa: CASSPNGGGGSSYEQYF

j_gene: TRBJ1-1
v_gene: TRBV7-2
abundance: once
d_gene: TRBD1
CDR3nt: TGTGCCAGCAGCTCAGGACAGGGGGTGACTGAAGCTTTCTTT
CDR3aa: CASSSGQGVTEAFF

j_gene: TRBJ2-7
v_gene: TRBV15
abundance: NA
d_gene: TRBD2
CDR3nt: TGTGCCACCAGCAGAGATCTAAGCGGGAGGGCCTACGAGCAGTACTTC
CDR3aa: CATSRDLSGRAYEQYF

j_gene: TRBJ1-1
v_gene: TRBV7-9
abundance: NA
d_gene: NA
CDR3nt: TGTGCCAGCAGCCAACAGGGCGGATCAACTGAAGCTTTCTTT
CDR3aa: CASSQQGGSTEAFF

j_gene: TRBJ2-2
v_gene: TRBV19
abundance: few
d_gene: NA
CDR3nt: TGTGCCACTCAGCCCGGGACTCACACCGGGGAGCTGTTTTTT
CDR3aa: CATQPGTHTGELFF

j_gene: TRBJ1-6
v_gene: TRBV19
abundance: once
d_gene: TRBD1
CDR3nt: TGTGCCAGTAGTATAAGGGTGACAGGGTCTAATTCACCCCTCCACTTT
CDR3aa: CASSIRVTGSNSPLHF

j_gene: TRBJ2-1
v_gene: TRBV3-1/TRBV3-2
abundance: NA
d_gene: TRBD2
CDR3nt: TGTGCCAGCAGTCCAAGCCTAGCGGGAGGGACTGAGAATGAGCAGTTCTTC
CDR3aa: CASSPSLAGGTENEQFF

j_gene: TRBJ1-1
v_gene: TRBV2
abundance: NA
d_gene: NA
CDR3nt: TGTGCCAGTCTTCCCGGGACACTGAACACTGAAGCTTTCTTT
CDR3aa: CASLPGTLNTEAFF

j_gene: TRBJ1-3
v_gene: TRBV7-8
abundance: NA
d_gene: NA
CDR3nt: TGTGCCAGCAGCTTTATCTCGGGGGGAGCTGGAAACACCATATATTTT
CDR3aa: CASSFISGGAGNTIYF

j_gene: TRBJ1-6
v_gene: TRBV11-2
abundance: NA
d_gene: NA
CDR3nt: TGTGCCAGCAGCCTCACTCCGTTGGATTCACCCCTCCACTTT
CDR3aa: CASSLTPLDSPLHF

j_gene: TRBJ2-3
v_gene: TRBV24-1
abundance: NA
d_gene: TRBD2
CDR3nt: TGTGCCACCAGTGCGGTAGCGGGAGATACGGATACGCAGTATTTT
CDR3aa: CATSAVAGDTDTQYF

j_gene: TRBJ2-1
v_gene: TRBV6-5
abundance: NA
d_gene: NA
CDR3nt: TGTGCCAGCAGATCCGTAGTGAATGAGCAGTTCTTC
CDR3aa: CASRSVVNEQFF

j_gene: TRBJ1-2
v_gene: TRBV3-1/TRBV3-2
abundance: NA
d_gene: NA
CDR3nt: TGTGCCAGCAGCCAAGATTATATTGGCTACACCTTC
CDR3aa: CASSQDYIGYTF

j_gene: TRBJ1-1
v_gene: TRBV7-2
abundance: NA
d_gene: TRBD1
CDR3nt: TGTGCCAGCAGCATCTCGGGACAGCCGGGCACTGAAGCTTTCTTT
CDR3aa: CASSISGQPGTEAFF

j_gene: TRBJ2-7
v_gene: TRBV15
abundance: NA
d_gene: TRBD2
CDR3nt: TGTGCCACCAGCAGAGATAGGACTAGCTACGAGCAGTACTTC
CDR3aa: CATSRDRTSYEQYF

j_gene: TRBJ2-3
v_gene: TRBV27
abundance: NA
d_gene: NA
CDR3nt: TGTGCCAGCAGTAGGGACTTCCGACCCACAGATACGCAGTATTTT
CDR3aa: CASSRDFRPTDTQYF

j_gene: TRBJ1-5
v_gene: TRBV30
abundance: NA
d_gene: TRBD1
CDR3nt: TGTGCCTGGAGCGAAACAGGGGATCAGCCCCAGCATTTT
CDR3aa: CAWSETGDQPQHF

j_gene: TRBJ1-1
v_gene: TRBV7-9
abundance: NA
d_gene: NA
CDR3nt: TGTGCCAGCAGCCCCGACACTGAAGCTTTCTTT
CDR3aa: CASSPDTEAFF

j_gene: TRBJ1-5
v_gene: TRBV5-1
abundance: NA
d_gene: NA
CDR3nt: TGCGCCAGCAGCTTGGGCAGGGGAAGGTCACTCCTTGAGGACTCCAATCAGCCCCAGCATTTT
CDR3aa: CASSLGRGRSLLEDSNQPQHF

j_gene: TRBJ2-1
v_gene: TRBV5-1
abundance: NA
d_gene: TRBD2
CDR3nt: TGCGCCAGCAGCCTGTTCGGGACTAGCGGGGTCGATGAGCAGTTCTTC
CDR3aa: CASSLFGTSGVDEQFF

j_gene: TRBJ1-2
v_gene: TRBV19
abundance: NA
d_gene: NA
CDR3nt: TGTGCCAGTACCCTGACAGGCCGGTCCGGCGGCTACACCTTC
CDR3aa: CASTLTGRSGGYTF

j_gene: TRBJ2-1
v_gene: TRBV28
abundance: NA
d_gene: TRBD2
CDR3nt: TGTGCCAGCAGCATCGCGGGAGCTTCTGGGAATGAGCAGTTCTTC
CDR3aa: CASSIAGASGNEQFF

j_gene: TRBJ1-4
v_gene: TRBV7-9
abundance: NA
d_gene: NA
CDR3nt: TGTGCCAGCAGCTTAACGGGGTCGAATGAAAAACTGTTTTTT
CDR3aa: CASSLTGSNEKLFF

j_gene: TRBJ1-1
v_gene: TRBV7-2
abundance: few
d_gene: TRBD1
CDR3nt: TGTGCCAGCAGCTTAGCGATTGTCGGGACAGGGGGCGTCTCCGGGGCTTTCTTT
CDR3aa: CASSLAIVGTGGVSGAFF

j_gene: TRBJ2-5
v_gene: TRBV27
abundance: NA
d_gene: NA
CDR3nt: TGTGCCAGCAGTTTTGCGGGGAGTGGCGAGACCCAGTACTTC
CDR3aa: CASSFAGSGETQYF

j_gene: TRBJ1-1
v_gene: TRBV27
abundance: NA
d_gene: NA
CDR3nt: TGTGCCAGCACCTCAACCCCCCCCAGGTTGAACACTGAAGCTTTCTTT
CDR3aa: CASTSTPPRLNTEAFF

j_gene: TRBJ2-5
v_gene: TRBV10-3
abundance: NA
d_gene: TRBD1
CDR3nt: TGTGCCATCGACGCCGGACAGGGGGCAGGAGAGACCCAGTACTTC
CDR3aa: CAIDAGQGAGETQYF

j_gene: TRBJ1-1
v_gene: TRBV4-1
abundance: NA
d_gene: NA
CDR3nt: TGCGCCAGCAGCCAAGGCGAAACAGGGCGGAACACTGAAGCTTTCTTT
CDR3aa: CASSQGETGRNTEAFF

j_gene: TRBJ2-1
v_gene: TRBV11-3
abundance: NA
d_gene: NA
CDR3nt: TGTGCCAGCAGCACAGGGACCTACAATGAGCAGTTCTTC
CDR3aa: CASSTGTYNEQFF

j_gene: TRBJ1-3
v_gene: TRBV4-3
abundance: NA
d_gene: NA
CDR3nt: TGCGCCAGCAGCCCAGGATTGGTCAGGGCTGGAAACACCATATATTTT
CDR3aa: CASSPGLVRAGNTIYF

j_gene: TRBJ2-1
v_gene: TRBV5-1
abundance: once
d_gene: TRBD2
CDR3nt: TGCGCCAGCAGTTCAACTAGCGTTTCCTACAATGAGCAGTTCTTC
CDR3aa: CASSSTSVSYNEQFF

j_gene: TRBJ1-1
v_gene: TRBV2
abundance: NA
d_gene: NA
CDR3nt: TGTGCCAGCAGTGAATTCTTCTCTAGCGCGGGCACTGAAGCTTTCTTT
CDR3aa: CASSEFFSSAGTEAFF

j_gene: TRBJ2-2
v_gene: TRBV12-5
abundance: few
d_gene: NA
CDR3nt: TGTGCTAGTGGTTTAAGGGGCGCGAACACCGGGGAGCTGTTTTTT
CDR3aa: CASGLRGANTGELFF

j_gene: TRBJ1-6
v_gene: TRBV14
abundance: few
d_gene: NA
CDR3nt: TGTGCCAGCAGCCAACAGGGTACTTCACCCCTCCACTTT
CDR3aa: CASSQQGTSPLHF